What follows are 11 T cell receptor beta chains derived from one specimen sequenced in a study of blood T cell repertoires in COVID-19. The repertoire was sequenced with immunoSEQ multiplex PCR; TCRdb's copy has only in-frame clones and lacks some. The profile shows roughly 250,000 clones, less than 85% of them singletons. Sequenced material: peripheral blood. Receptors were obtained from an elderly woman with active or convalescent COVID-19.

This clone turned up a few times. The rearrangement uses TRBV5-1 and TRBJ2-1; 7 nucleotides align to TRBD1. Germline CDR1 reads SGHRS; CDR2 reads YFSETQ. The CDR3 covers 15 residues. Unmatched junction bases numbered 8, after V lost 3 bases and J lost 5 bases. The CDR3 nucleotides are TGCGCCAGCAGCTCCACTGACAGGGCGAACAATGAGCAGTTCTTC. Its protein product is CASSSTDRANNEQFF.

The chain recombines TRBV29-1 with TRBJ1-1; no clear D. CDR1 is SQVTM and CDR2 is ANQGSEA in the germline V gene. This CDR3 region has 14 residues. V was clipped by 7 bases and J by 5 bases, with 20 bases between them. The CDR3: CSARVGIAGTEAFF. CDR3 nucleotides: TGCAGCGCTCGAGTGGGGATAGCGGGAACTGAAGCTTTCTTT.

This chain links TRBV10-3 with TRBJ1-1; D is undetermined. CDR1 is ENHRY, CDR2 SYGVKD, per germline. The CDR3 covers 13 residues. Trimming took 4 bases from V and 6 from J, leaving 12 bases between them. The CDR3 DNA is TGTGCCATCAGTGCCTCGAGGTACGCTGAAGCTTTCTTT. This encodes CAISASRYAEAFF.

The V gene is TRBV5-5, the J gene TRBJ2-7; D perhaps matches TRBD2 (5 bases). Per the germline V gene, CDR1 is SGHKS and CDR2 is YYEKEE (reference sequence). The CDR3 totals 16 residues. V lost 2 bases and J 3 bases, leaving 18 bases between the germline ends. The CDR3 here is CASSLAVYSEGYEQYF. CDR3 sequence (DNA): TGTGCCAGCAGCTTAGCCGTATACAGTGAGGGCTACGAGCAGTACTTC. Full variable domain (missing parts from reference TRBV5-5 and TRBJ2-7): DAGVTQSPTHLIKTRGQQVTLRCSPISGHKSVSWYQQVLGQGPQFIFQYYEKEERGRGNFPDRFSARQFPNYSSELNVNALLLGDSALYLCASSLAVYSEGYEQYFGPGTRLTVT.

J is TRBJ1-1 and V is TRBV29-1; TRBD1 matches at 8 bases. Germline CDR1 reads SQVTM; CDR2 reads ANQGSEA. The CDR3 runs to 14 residues. J was trimmed by 1 base and V by 5 bases; bases with no gene match: 6. CDR3 coding DNA: TGCAGCGTTCAAACCGGGACAGGGAACACTGAAGCTTTCTTT. It is translated as CSVQTGTGNTEAFF.

This clone was picked up one time. J is TRBJ2-3 and V is TRBV5-1; 9 bases align to TRBD1. The CDR3 is 15 residues long. The germline CDR1 and CDR2 sequences are SGHRS and YFSETQ. The V gene end was trimmed by 7 bases and the J gene end by 2 bases; junction bases not matched to a gene: 8. Here the CDR3 DNA reads TGCGCCAGCCACTCCGGGGACAGGGACACAGATACGCAGTATTTT. It yields the protein CASHSGDRDTDTQYF.

This sequence joins TRBV10-3 and TRBJ1-2; 7 bases are a match to TRBD1. Per the germline V gene, CDR1 is ENHRY and CDR2 is SYGVKD. Unmatched junction bases numbered 9, after V lost 4 bases and J lost 4 bases. The CDR3 loop spans 15 amino acids. This chain's CDR3 is CAISVRQGYGYGYTF. The DNA of the CDR3 is TGTGCCATCAGTGTAAGACAGGGCTATGGCTATGGCTACACCTTC.

V and J are TRBV28 and TRBJ2-7; 8 bases align to TRBD1. Germline loops: CDR1 MDHEN, CDR2 SYDVKM. V shed 4 bases and J 3 bases; nucleotides not matched to a gene: 8. The CDR3 extends over 15 amino acids. CDR3 residues: CASSSHGQGDYEQYF. Here the CDR3 DNA reads TGTGCCAGCAGTTCGCATGGACAGGGCGACTACGAGCAGTACTTC.

V usage is TRBV27 and J usage is TRBJ2-5; tentatively, D is TRBD2 (5 bases). The V gene lost 5 bases and the J gene lost 5 bases, with 15 bases spanning the gap. The length of the CDR3 is 14 residues. Germline lookup yields CDR1 MNHEY and CDR2 SMNVEV (reference sequence). The CDR3 here is CASSPNGGRETQYF. The CDR3 region has the DNA TGTGCCAGCAGTCCAAACGGCGGGCGCGAGACCCAGTACTTC.

Worth noting for this clone: Additional DNA sequences in this sample encode the identical CDR3. The genes are TRBV7-9 and TRBJ2-5, with D possibly being TRBD2 (6 bases). The V gene's germline CDR1 is SEHNR and CDR2 FQNEAQ (reference sequence). V dropped 0 bases and J dropped 5 bases, with 7 bases sitting between them. The CDR3 has 13 residues. CDR3 bases: TGTGCCAGCAGCTTAGCCGGAGGGGAGACCCAGTACTTC. This sequence encodes CASSLAGGETQYF.

The chain employs TRBV29-1 and TRBJ1-1, with 10 bases that match TRBD1. CDR3 length: 14 residues. V lost 6 bases to trimming and J lost 2 bases; unmatched junction nucleotides: 6. Germline V lookup: CDR1 SQVTM, CDR2 ANQGSEA. The chain's CDR3 is CSVPGTGANTEAFF. CDR3 nucleotide sequence: TGCAGCGTCCCCGGGACAGGGGCTAACACTGAAGCTTTCTTT.